This T cell receptor beta chain was identified during a study of T-cell memory formation after mild COVID-19. Germline CDR1 and CDR2: SGHAT and FQNNGV. Trimming shortened V by 5 bases and J by 4 bases, and 14 bases separated the two germline ends. This CDR3 contains 14 residues. TCRdb processed the 5' RACE reads anew with MiXCR; each CDR3 protein has one entry. This table has under 250,000 distinct CDR3 sequences, approximately 10% appearing once. The sample holds a few counts of this clonotype. The material sequenced was PBMCs or a T cell subset sorted from them (not recorded which). This TCR was recovered from a man aged 18 to 29 who had mild COVID-19 (a few samples of this study predate the infection). Cell type and time point are not known. This chain uses TRBV11-2 with TRBJ1-1, with D possibly TRBD1 on 5 matching bases. CDR3 nucleotides: TGTGCCAGCAGCCGGGGACTCGGAGGCACTGAAGCTTTCTTT. As protein: CASSRGLGGTEAFF.